The T cell receptor beta chain under discussion was sequenced for a study of blood T cell repertoires in COVID-19. Per the germline V gene, CDR1 is SGHTA and CDR2 is FQGNSA. The CDR3 sequence is 15 residues long. Deletions cut 5 bases from V and 8 bases from J, with 16 bases between. Assay used: immunoSEQ multiplex PCR; TCRdb lists only in-frame clones, some missing. The sample has roughly 100,000 clones, about 85% seen once. The TCR originated in a man aged 50 to 60 in a cohort sampled during active COVID-19. The genes are TRBV7-2 and TRBJ1-6; weak D call: TRBD1 (5 bases). Sequenced sample: peripheral blood. CDR3: CASSPLGQGYSPLHF. CDR3 DNA: TGTGCCAGCAGCCCCCTGGGGCAGGGTTATTCACCCCTCCACTTT.